The source of this T cell receptor beta chain is a study of blood T cell repertoires in COVID-19. Seattle's cohort entered during active infection and was followed longitudinally. Germline assignment: CDR1 GTSNPN and CDR2 SVGIG (reference sequence). Trimming stripped 4 bases from V and 3 bases from J, with 13 bases between. The CDR3 loop spans 14 amino acids. This clone was recorded many times. The same CDR3 is also encoded by other DNA sequences in this sample. Source study methods: Nucleated cell number was recorded as an estimate derived from reference gene primer amplification. Clones were sequenced by immunoSEQ multiplex PCR, and TCRdb holds only the in-frame ones, with some missing. V, J and clone size were drawn from that table, and D and trimming were deduced from the DNA. The table lists some 450,000 clones, around 88% of them singletons.

The origin of this receptor is a woman between 50 and 59 years old with COVID-19, enrolled during active disease. The rearrangement joins TRBV30 to TRBJ1-3, with a possible D match to TRBD1 (6 bases). Material: peripheral blood. The chain's CDR3 is CAWNRQAGGNTIYF. The CDR3 coding sequence is TGTGCCTGGAATCGACAGGCTGGTGGAAACACCATATATTTT. The complete variable domain, with remaining parts taken from reference TRBV30 and TRBJ1-3, reads SQTIHQWPATLVQPVGSPLSLECTVEGTSNPNLYWYRQAAGRGLQLLFYSVGIGQISSEVPQNLSASRPQDRQFILSSKKLLLSDSGFYLCAWNRQAGGNTIYFGEGSWLTVV.